Presented here are 15 T cell receptor beta chains from one specimen sequenced in a study of blood T cell repertoires in COVID-19. Only in-frame clones appear in the TCRdb table, and some are missing; sequencing was by immunoSEQ multiplex PCR. This sample has about 260,000 clones, with 80% to 90% found just once. The sequenced material came from PBMCs or T cells enriched from blood (not recorded which). The receptors shown here come from a man aged 25-45 years with acute COVID-19.

This chain links TRBV2 with TRBJ1-5; 8 bases agree with TRBD1. The germline V gene encodes CDR1 SNHLY and CDR2 FYNNEI. CDR3 length equals 15 residues. Trimming at V came to 6 bases and at J to 1 base, leaving 5 bases not matched to a gene. CDR3: CASRLQGVSNQPQHF. The CDR3 DNA is TGTGCCAGCAGACTACAGGGGGTAAGCAATCAGCCCCAGCATTTT. Full variable domain (missing parts from reference TRBV2 and TRBJ1-5): EPEVTQTPSHQVTQMGQEVILRCVPISNHLYFYWYRQILGQKVEFLVSFYNNEISEKSEIFDDQFSVERPDGSNFTLKIRSTKLEDSAMYFCASRLQGVSNQPQHFGDGTRLSIL.

The chain recombines TRBV5-1 with TRBJ2-1; 11 bases align to TRBD2. The J segment lost 7 bases and the V segment lost 3 bases, leaving 6 bases of the junction unmatched. Germline V gene data show CDR1 as SGHRS and CDR2 as YFSETQ. The CDR3 spans 15 residues. DNA of the CDR3: TGCGCCAGCAGCTCCGGGACTAGCGGACTGAATGAGCAGTTCTTC. It codes for CASSSGTSGLNEQFF.

The chain is built from TRBV15 and TRBJ1-4; a possible D gene is TRBD1 (5 bases). The CDR3 sequence is 16 residues long. From germline, CDR1 is LNHNV and CDR2 YYDKDF (reference sequence). V lost 0 bases to trimming and J lost 0 bases, with 8 bases between them. The CDR3 DNA follows: TGTGCCACCAGCAGAGAGATACAGGCAACTAATGAAAAACTGTTTTTT. Its translation is CATSREIQATNEKLFF.

The chain recombines TRBV5-8 with TRBJ2-7; 9 nucleotides align to TRBD2. Per germline, CDR1 SGHTS and CDR2 YDEGEE. V shed 0 bases, J shed 4 bases, and the junction held 2 bases outside the gene matches. The CDR3 runs 14 residues. The CDR3 sequence: CASSLGGRAYEQYV. Here the CDR3 DNA reads TGTGCCAGCAGCTTGGGCGGGAGGGCGTACGAGCAGTACGTC.

The V call is TRBV11-3, the J call TRBJ1-2; 7 bases fit TRBD1. V lost 4 bases and J lost 4; bases outside the gene matches: 6. Germline V gives CDR1 SGHNT, CDR2 YENEEA. The CDR3 length is 14 residues. This CDR3 reads CASSSTGATYGYTF. CDR3 DNA sequence: TGTGCCAGCAGCTCAACAGGGGCGACCTATGGCTACACCTTC. The full variable domain, with the rest looked up from reference TRBV11-3 and TRBJ1-2, is EAGVVQSPRYKIIEKKQPVAFWCNPISGHNTLYWYLQNLGQGPELLIRYENEEAVDDSQLPKDRFSAERLKGVDSTLKIQPAELGDSAVYLCASSSTGATYGYTFGSGTRLTVV.

The genes are TRBV19 and TRBJ1-2; no reliable D call. In germline, CDR1 is LNHDA, CDR2 SQIVND (reference sequence). The CDR3 runs 14 residues. Trimming took 10 bases from V and 2 from J, leaving 17 bases between them. CDR3 DNA sequence: TGTGCCACCTTCACGACGGGTTTAAACTATGGCTACACCTTC. Its translation: CATFTTGLNYGYTF.

The CDR3 DNA reads as TGTGCCAGCAGTGAATTCGGCGGGGGGGCGTTGGAGACCCAGTACTTC. It yields the protein CASSEFGGGALETQYF. The V and J genes are TRBV25-1 and TRBJ2-5; 9 bases fit TRBD2. CDR1 MGHDK and CDR2 SYGVNS come from the germline V gene. J gave up 5 bases and V 1 base, and 8 bases lay outside the gene matches. The CDR3 spans 16 residues. Drawing the rest from reference TRBV25-1 and TRBJ2-5, the complete variable domain is EADIYQTPRYLVIGTGKKITLECSQTMGHDKMYWYQQDPGMELHLIHYSYGVNSTEKGDLSSESTVSRIRTEHFPLTLESARPSHTSQYLCASSEFGGGALETQYFGPGTRLLVL.

The chain couples TRBV7-2 to TRBJ2-1; perhaps TRBD2 as D (6 bases). V lost 1 base, J lost 9 bases, and 16 bases lay in between. The CDR3 covers 15 residues. The V gene's germline CDR1 is SGHTA and CDR2 FQGNSA. CDR3 in amino acids: CASSLGLDGRGEQFF. CDR3 nucleotides: TGTGCCAGCAGCTTAGGACTAGACGGTAGGGGTGAGCAGTTCTTC. The full variable domain, rest sourced from reference TRBV7-2 and TRBJ2-1, is GAGVSQSPSNKVTEKGKDVELRCDPISGHTALYWYRQSLGQGLEFLIYFQGNSAPDKSGLPSDRFSAERTGGSVSTLTIQRTQQEDSAVYLCASSLGLDGRGEQFFGPGTRLTVL.

The V call is TRBV5-1, the J call TRBJ1-2, with D perhaps TRBD1 (5 bases). V dropped 0 bases and J dropped 8 bases, with 14 bases sitting between them. This CDR3 region has 14 residues. Germline V lookup: CDR1 SGHRS, CDR2 YFSETQ. The CDR3 DNA reads as TGCGCCAGCAGCTTGGGCGCGGGGACGGGGGGCTACACCTTC. This translates into CASSLGAGTGGYTF.

The V call is TRBV5-1, the J call TRBJ2-3, with 10 bases fitting TRBD2. After removal of 2 bases from V and 1 base from J, the junction contained 4 bases not matched to a gene. Germline-derived CDR1 and CDR2 are SGHRS and YFSETQ. This CDR3 is built from 16 residues. The chain's CDR3 is CASSFIAGGRTDTQYF. For the CDR3, the DNA is TGCGCCAGCAGCTTCATAGCGGGGGGCCGCACAGATACGCAGTATTTT.

This clone was seen a few times. V is TRBV11-2 and J is TRBJ1-2; D is undetermined. The CDR3 length is 20 residues. The V gene lost 0 bases and the J gene lost 4 bases, with 27 bases spanning the gap. The V gene's germline CDR1 is SGHAT and CDR2 FQNNGV. This CDR3 reads CASSLDRSPPVSSTAYGYTF. Written as DNA, the CDR3 is TGTGCCAGCAGCTTAGATAGATCCCCCCCCGTCTCTTCGACTGCCTATGGCTACACCTTC.

The V and J genes are TRBV18 and TRBJ2-5; 7 positions match TRBD1. The CDR3 consists of 13 residues. Unmatched junction bases numbered 4, after V lost 4 bases and J lost 5 bases. Germline V gene sequence: CDR1 KGHSH, CDR2 LQKENI. CDR3 DNA sequence: TGTGCCAGCTCACAAGGACAGGCTGAGACCCAGTACTTC. Its protein is CASSQGQAETQYF.

The chain uses TRBV6-5 and TRBJ2-7, with D possibly TRBD1 on 5 matching bases. The CDR3 spans 15 residues. V lost 5 bases and J lost 1, with 15 bases in between. Germline-derived CDR1 and CDR2 are MNHEY and SVGAGI. The DNA for the CDR3 is TGTGCCAGCAGTACCCAGGGTAGTTTATCCTACGAGCAGTACGTC. Residues: CASSTQGSLSYEQYV.

J is TRBJ1-2 and V is TRBV29-1; D possibly corresponds to TRBD1 (5 bases). The V and J ends lost 7 bases and 5 bases respectively, with 11 bases between them. The CDR3 totals 11 residues. CDR1 is SQVTM, CDR2 ANQGSEA, per germline. The CDR3 DNA reads as TGCAGCGGAGGACAACAGTATGGCTACACCTTC. It codes for CSGGQQYGYTF.

The V and J genes are TRBV27 and TRBJ1-5, with D perhaps TRBD1 (6 bases). Trimming left V 5 bases short and J 7 bases short, with 18 bases between. Germline CDR1 reads MNHEY; CDR2 reads SMNVEV (reference sequence). The CDR3 covers 15 residues. DNA of the CDR3: TGTGCCAGCAGTCCCCTGACGGGGGGCGGCCAGCCCCAGCATTTT. Residues: CASSPLTGGGQPQHF.